Detailed here is one T cell receptor (beta chain). These data are taken from a study of monozygotic twins with inflammatory bowel disease. TCRdb reanalyzed the 5' RACE reads, giving one entry per CDR3 protein sequence and no DNA. Its clone listing holds around 380,000 distinct CDR3 sequences. The authors drew over 2 ml of blood from each donor. This CDR3 contains 18 residues. Looked up from germline, CDR1 is LGHNA and CDR2 is YSLEER. What was sequenced was blood. This clonotype originated in a human donor with ulcerative colitis or Crohn's disease, or a healthy co-twin of an affected twin (not recorded which). This chain links TRBV4-3 with TRBJ1-3; TCRdb's assignment of TRBD1 cannot be checked, as there is no DNA. CDR3 sequence reads: CASSQRGQGAISGNTIYF.